This TCR beta chain is from a study of human T cells and chemical hapten exposure. This sample's time point: healthy volunteer bleed at 6 weeks. The starting material, unfractionated whole blood, was used for total RNA extraction. As concerns this clonotype: The antigen is undetermined.

Findings and caveats of the study: Counts of TCRs above 1 in 1000 frequency stayed unchanged with DPC sensitization.

TCRdb analysed the RACE reads with MiXCR anew, one entry per CDR3 protein. The sample records approximately 84,000 distinct CDR3 sequences, over 6.5% being singletons. Trimming left V 4 bases short and J 4 bases short, with 15 bases between. The CDR3 covers 14 residues. CDR1 and CDR2 from the germline V gene are SGHNT and YYREEE (reference sequence). The V gene is TRBV5-4, the J gene TRBJ2-7, with D possibly called TRBD1 or TRBD2 (5 bases each). The TCR comes from a male donor in good health. Some clones in this sample may be carry-over from other donors' samples. Input material: whole blood. CDR3 in DNA: TGTGCCAGCAGCATGGGACCAAACGAGTACGAGCAGTACTTC. Its protein product is CASSMGPNEYEQYF.